This is a list of T cell receptor beta chains from one sample in a study of T cell repertoires in cytomegalovirus infection. TCRdb reprocessed the reads with MiXCR, giving one entry per CDR3 protein. The table has about 400,000 distinct CDR3 sequences, around a third seen once. Their target antigens are unknown. The sequencing used cultured PBMCs, collected from culture after CMV antigen stimulation. These receptors all come from a human donor in good health (CMV status not recorded). Some clones in this sample may be carry-over from other donors' samples. Both conserved end residues are part of each CDR3. Each record gives: CDR3 protein, CDR3 DNA, D gene, clone size, V gene, J gene. A D gene is named only where the DNA matches it firmly. Some rows mark clone size as missing; the rest say once, few, many or name a class of expanded clone.

CDR3: CASTWDTSTNEKLFF; DNA: TGCGCCAGCACCTGGGACACCTCAACTAATGAAAAACTGTTTTTT; D: .; size: few; V: TRBV5-1; J: TRBJ1-4
CDR3: CASSSRTGWTGELFF; DNA: TGTGCCAGCAGTTCCCGGACAGGGTGGACCGGGGAGCTGTTTTTT; D: TRBD1; size: .; V: TRBV12-3/TRBV12-4; J: TRBJ2-2
CDR3: CASWGGPGYTF; DNA: TGCGCCAGCTGGGGCGGACCTGGCTACACCTTC; D: .; size: .; V: TRBV4-3; J: TRBJ1-2
CDR3: CASSLLQQGLLNTEAFF; DNA: TGTGCCAGCAGCCTACTTCAACAGGGTTTACTGAACACTGAAGCTTTCTTT; D: .; size: .; V: TRBV7-6; J: TRBJ1-1
CDR3: CASSQAVLRSGANVLTF; DNA: TGCGCCAGCAGCCAGGCAGTTCTCCGATCTGGGGCCAACGTCCTGACTTTC; D: .; size: .; V: TRBV4-1; J: TRBJ2-6
CDR3: CASSLGYAGNTIYF; DNA: TGTGCCAGCAGCTTAGGATACGCTGGAAACACCATATATTTT; D: .; size: .; V: TRBV7-2; J: TRBJ1-3
CDR3: CASSPSTGLNEKLFF; DNA: TGTGCCAGCAGTCCATCCACGGGTCTTAATGAAAAACTGTTTTTT; D: .; size: .; V: TRBV27; J: TRBJ1-4
CDR3: CATSLPGQDTASFGRGLNEQFF; DNA: TGTGCCACCAGCCTACCGGGGCAAGATACCGCCAGTTTCGGGAGGGGTCTCAATGAGCAGTTCTTC; D: TRBD2; size: .; V: TRBV24-1; J: TRBJ2-1
CDR3: CSARVLSGPSYEQYF; DNA: TGCAGTGCTAGGGTTCTTAGCGGACCTTCCTACGAGCAGTACTTC; D: .; size: .; V: TRBV20-1; J: TRBJ2-7
CDR3: CASSSDGDDTDTQYF; DNA: TGTGCCAGCAGTTCAGACGGAGATGACACAGATACGCAGTATTTT; D: .; size: few; V: TRBV12-3/TRBV12-4; J: TRBJ2-3
CDR3: CASTLAGALEQFF; DNA: TGTGCCAGCACTCTAGCGGGAGCTCTTGAGCAGTTCTTC; D: TRBD2; size: few; V: TRBV7-2; J: TRBJ2-1
CDR3: CASSYGSRYEQYF; DNA: TGTGCCAGCAGTTACGGCTCCCGCTACGAGCAGTACTTC; D: .; size: .; V: TRBV6-5; J: TRBJ2-7
CDR3: CASSQEVVRTSSGNTIYF; DNA: TGCGCCAGCAGCCAAGAAGTGGTCAGGACGTCCTCTGGAAACACCATATATTTT; D: .; size: .; V: TRBV4-1; J: TRBJ1-3
CDR3: CASSPTAGDTEAFF; DNA: TGTGCCAGCTCACCTACGGCAGGGGACACTGAAGCTTTCTTT; D: .; size: few; V: TRBV18; J: TRBJ1-1
CDR3: CASSQDLAGPSGNTIYF; DNA: TGCGCCAGCAGCCAAGATCTCGCAGGGCCCTCTGGAAACACCATATATTTT; D: .; size: .; V: TRBV4-3; J: TRBJ1-3
CDR3: CASSLATGLVYSYEQYF; DNA: TGTGCCAGCAGCTTAGCGACGGGATTGGTCTACTCCTACGAGCAGTACTTC; D: .; size: few; V: TRBV7-2; J: TRBJ2-7
CDR3: CASSPPAGSGEKLFF; DNA: TGTGCCAGCTCACCCCCGGCGGGGAGCGGTGAAAAACTGTTTTTT; D: .; size: .; V: TRBV18; J: TRBJ1-4
CDR3: CASSSGQGDHSGNTIYF; DNA: TGTGCCAGCAGTTCGGGACAGGGCGATCACTCTGGAAACACCATATATTTT; D: TRBD1; size: few; V: TRBV12-3/TRBV12-4; J: TRBJ1-3
CDR3: CASSLKPGAGYGYTF; DNA: TGTGCCAGCAGTTTAAAGCCAGGGGCTGGCTATGGCTACACCTTC; D: .; size: .; V: TRBV27; J: TRBJ1-2
CDR3: CASSLLIPTTSTDTQYF; DNA: TGTGCCAGCAGTTTACTTATCCCGACAACCAGCACAGATACGCAGTATTTT; D: .; size: few; V: TRBV27; J: TRBJ2-3